Listed below are T cell receptor beta chains from one sample, sequenced in a study of T-cell reconstitution after alpha-beta-depleted transplantation in children. TCRdb re-analysed the PCR reads in MiXCR, keeping a single row per CDR3 protein. The table includes a few hundred thousand distinct CDR3 sequences, roughly 21% detected once. Sequences were derived from PBMCs, mostly from graft donor cells, sampled 180 days after TCRalphabeta/CD19-depleted stem cell transplant. The receptors originated from a male patient younger than 18 who had a stem cell transplant for acute lymphoblastic leukemia, so the T cells may come from the graft donor. Each CDR3 is given with its conserved first and last residue. Fields, in order: CDR3 length, D gene, J gene, V gene, clone size, CDR3 DNA, CDR3 protein. D genes are given only for firm matches. Not every row has a clone size; where given, it reads once, few, many or a size class.

length: 21
D: TRBD2
J: TRBJ2-4
V: TRBV11-2
size: many
DNA: TGTGCCAGCAGCGGAGGCAGTAGCGGGATTGGCGTGGGGCTAGCCAAAAACATTCAGTACTTC
CDR3: CASSGGSSGIGVGLAKNIQYF

length: 17
D: TRBD1
J: TRBJ2-7
V: TRBV12-3/TRBV12-4
size: NA
DNA: TGTGCCAGCAGTGCCAACAGGGGGCATGCTACCACCTACGAGCAGTCCTTC
CDR3: CASSANRGHATTYEQSF

length: 16
D: NA
J: TRBJ2-5
V: TRBV28
size: few
DNA: TGTGCCAGCAGTTCTCCCTTTGTGAGAGAGAGAGAGACCCAGTACTTC
CDR3: CASSSPFVRERETQYF

length: 14
D: NA
J: TRBJ2-5
V: TRBV5-1
size: many
DNA: TGCGCCAGCAGCTTTCAGACGGGGCTAGAGACCCAGTACTTC
CDR3: CASSFQTGLETQYF

length: 15
D: TRBD1
J: TRBJ2-7
V: TRBV29-1
size: few
DNA: TGCAGCGTTGGCGACGGGACAGCCCGAGGGTACGAGCAGTACTTC
CDR3: CSVGDGTARGYEQYF

length: 14
D: NA
J: TRBJ1-5
V: TRBV7-8
size: few
DNA: TGTGCCAGCAGCTTTAACAGGAATCGTTGGCCCCAGCATTTT
CDR3: CASSFNRNRWPQHF

length: 16
D: TRBD2
J: TRBJ2-2
V: TRBV7-8
size: few
DNA: TGTGCCAGCAGCTTAAAACTAGCGGGAGGGGCCGGGGAGCTGTTTTTT
CDR3: CASSLKLAGGAGELFF

length: 17
D: NA
J: TRBJ2-3
V: TRBV6-1
size: few
DNA: TGTGCCAGCAGGCACACTGCCGGTCGGTCTAGCACAGATACGCAGTATTTT
CDR3: CASRHTAGRSSTDTQYF

length: 13
D: NA
J: TRBJ2-7
V: TRBV20-1
size: NA
DNA: TGCAGTGCTAGAGGCAGCTTCTCCTACGAGCAGTACTTC
CDR3: CSARGSFSYEQYF

length: 15
D: NA
J: TRBJ2-6
V: TRBV9
size: NA
DNA: TGTGCCAGCAGCGCCCGGATCTCTGGGGCCAACGTCCTGACTTTC
CDR3: CASSARISGANVLTF

length: 19
D: TRBD2
J: TRBJ2-2
V: TRBV19
size: NA
DNA: TGTGCCAGTAGTATCTGGCTTAGGACTAGCGGGAGATCTTCCGGGGAGCTGTTTTTT
CDR3: CASSIWLRTSGRSSGELFF

length: 14
D: TRBD2
J: TRBJ2-1
V: TRBV6-1
size: NA
DNA: TGTGCCAGCAGCCCTTGGACTAGCAGCAGTGAGCAGTTCTTC
CDR3: CASSPWTSSSEQFF

length: 15
D: TRBD2
J: TRBJ2-1
V: TRBV5-1
size: NA
DNA: TGCGCCAGCCGCTCCCCCGGGACTAGCAGGAATGAGCAGTTCTTC
CDR3: CASRSPGTSRNEQFF

length: 13
D: TRBD1
J: TRBJ2-7
V: TRBV20-1
size: NA
DNA: TGCAGTGCTAGAGAGGCAGGGGGCTACGAGCAGTACTTC
CDR3: CSAREAGGYEQYF

length: 13
D: NA
J: TRBJ2-1
V: TRBV29-1
size: NA
DNA: TGCAGCGTCGCGGGCCCGACGTGGAATGAGCAGTTCTTC
CDR3: CSVAGPTWNEQFF

length: 19
D: TRBD2
J: TRBJ2-3
V: TRBV20-1
size: NA
DNA: TGCAGTGCTAGAGGAGGGACTAGCGGGAGAGTGGGATTCACAGATACGCAGTATTTT
CDR3: CSARGGTSGRVGFTDTQYF

length: 14
D: TRBD1
J: TRBJ1-2
V: TRBV4-1
size: NA
DNA: TGCGCCAGCAGCCAGCAGGGGGCCTACTATGGCTACACCTTC
CDR3: CASSQQGAYYGYTF

length: 15
D: NA
J: TRBJ1-6
V: TRBV5-1
size: NA
DNA: TGCGCCAGCAGCTTGCGGGTGCAAGATAATTCACCCCTCCACTTT
CDR3: CASSLRVQDNSPLHF

length: 14
D: NA
J: TRBJ1-1
V: TRBV5-1
size: few
DNA: TGCGCCAGCAGCTTGGACAGGATGAACACTGAAGCTTTCTTT
CDR3: CASSLDRMNTEAFF

length: 13
D: NA
J: TRBJ1-6
V: TRBV9
size: few
DNA: TGTGCCAGCAGCGATGGGCAGGCGCAGGGCCTCCACTTT
CDR3: CASSDGQAQGLHF

length: 17
D: NA
J: TRBJ2-1
V: TRBV9
size: NA
DNA: TGTGCCAGCAGCGTGGGAATTAGGGGACCAACTTACAATGAGCAGTTCTTC
CDR3: CASSVGIRGPTYNEQFF

length: 14
D: NA
J: TRBJ1-1
V: TRBV5-1
size: few
DNA: TGCGCCAGCAGCGCCGGGACGTCGAACACTGAAGCTTTCTTT
CDR3: CASSAGTSNTEAFF

length: 14
D: TRBD1
J: TRBJ2-7
V: TRBV12-3/TRBV12-4
size: NA
DNA: TGTGCCAGCACCTGGGACAGGGGAAACTACGAGCAGTACTTC
CDR3: CASTWDRGNYEQYF

length: 19
D: TRBD1
J: TRBJ2-1
V: TRBV5-1
size: NA
DNA: TGCGCCAGCAGCTTCTTACCCTACCGAATCTCAACAGGGGTTTTAGAGCAGTTCTTC
CDR3: CASSFLPYRISTGVLEQFF

length: 15
D: TRBD1
J: TRBJ2-7
V: TRBV6-5
size: few
DNA: TGTGCCAGCAGTTACAAAGGCAGGGGGTCGTACGAGCAGTACTTC
CDR3: CASSYKGRGSYEQYF

length: 16
D: TRBD2
J: TRBJ2-1
V: TRBV5-1
size: few
DNA: TGCGCCAGCAGCTTGGTTCTAGCGGCACCCTACAATGAGCAGTTCTTC
CDR3: CASSLVLAAPYNEQFF

length: 14
D: NA
J: TRBJ2-2
V: TRBV20-1
size: NA
DNA: TGCAGTGCTAGATCCCTAGGTGCAGCCGGGGAGCTGTTTTTT
CDR3: CSARSLGAAGELFF

length: 16
D: TRBD2
J: TRBJ2-3
V: TRBV7-6
size: NA
DNA: TGTGCCAGCAGCTTAAGGACTAGCGGCGGCACAGATACGCAGTATTTT
CDR3: CASSLRTSGGTDTQYF

length: 10
D: NA
J: TRBJ2-1
V: TRBV20-1
size: NA
DNA: TGCAGTGCTAGAGCTTTTGAGCAGTTCTTC
CDR3: CSARAFEQFF

length: 17
D: TRBD1
J: TRBJ1-2
V: TRBV5-1
size: few
DNA: TGCGCCAGCAGCGACGAAGGGAGGACAGGTCTTCAGTGGGGCTACACCTTC
CDR3: CASSDEGRTGLQWGYTF

length: 15
D: TRBD2
J: TRBJ2-7
V: TRBV3-1
size: NA
DNA: TGTGCCAGCAGCCCTTTAGCGGGAGGCGCCTACGAGCAGTACTTC
CDR3: CASSPLAGGAYEQYF

length: 14
D: NA
J: TRBJ2-7
V: TRBV5-1
size: many
DNA: TGCGCCAGCAGCTTGGAGGTTGGCCCCTACGAGCAGTACTTC
CDR3: CASSLEVGPYEQYF

length: 12
D: NA
J: TRBJ2-7
V: TRBV24-1
size: few
DNA: TGTGCCACCAGTGATGGGGACTTTGAGCAGTACTTC
CDR3: CATSDGDFEQYF

length: 15
D: NA
J: TRBJ2-7
V: TRBV15
size: few
DNA: TGTGCCACCAGCGCCCGGGGAGATCCGGCCTACGAGCAGTACTTC
CDR3: CATSARGDPAYEQYF

length: 15
D: TRBD1
J: TRBJ1-5
V: TRBV10-3
size: few
DNA: TGTGCCATCGGGACAGACCCTTATAGCAATCAGCCCCAGCATTTT
CDR3: CAIGTDPYSNQPQHF

length: 8
D: TRBD1
J: TRBJ1-1
V: TRBV6-1
size: NA
DNA: TGTGCCGGACAGGGGGCGCGATTT
CDR3: CAGQGARF

length: 15
D: NA
J: TRBJ2-7
V: TRBV29-1
size: many
DNA: TGCAGCGTTATCCCCCCGGGCAGACTCCTGTCGGAGCAGTACTTC
CDR3: CSVIPPGRLLSEQYF

length: 14
D: TRBD1
J: TRBJ2-2
V: TRBV27
size: few
DNA: TGTGCCAGCAGTTTCCAGGGGGCGTACGGGGAGCTGTTTTTT
CDR3: CASSFQGAYGELFF

length: 16
D: NA
J: TRBJ2-3
V: TRBV7-3
size: NA
DNA: TGTGCCAGCAGCTTCCTCCCCCTAGAGAGCACAGATACGCAGTATTTT
CDR3: CASSFLPLESTDTQYF

length: 14
D: NA
J: TRBJ2-7
V: TRBV4-1
size: few
DNA: TGCGCCAGCAGCCAAGGATTCCAGGGCAACGAGCAGTACTTC
CDR3: CASSQGFQGNEQYF

length: 14
D: TRBD1
J: TRBJ1-2
V: TRBV4-1
size: few
DNA: TGCGCCAGCAGCCCCATGACAGGGAATGGTGGCTACACCTTC
CDR3: CASSPMTGNGGYTF

length: 15
D: NA
J: TRBJ2-3
V: TRBV20-1
size: few
DNA: TGCAGTGCTAGACAGCGCGGGGGCCTGACAGATACGCAGTATTTT
CDR3: CSARQRGGLTDTQYF

length: 13
D: TRBD2
J: TRBJ2-4
V: TRBV5-1
size: NA
DNA: TGCGCCAGCAGCCTAGCGGTGGAAAACATTCAGTACTTC
CDR3: CASSLAVENIQYF

length: 14
D: TRBD1
J: TRBJ2-2
V: TRBV29-1
size: NA
DNA: TGCAGCTCGCGGACAGGGGTTAACACCTGGGAGCTGTTTTTT
CDR3: CSSRTGVNTWELFF

length: 15
D: NA
J: TRBJ2-7
V: TRBV7-9
size: few
DNA: TGTGCCAGCAGTCAATATCGGACTGACCCCTACGAGCAGTACTTC
CDR3: CASSQYRTDPYEQYF

length: 16
D: TRBD2
J: TRBJ2-5
V: TRBV5-1
size: NA
DNA: TGCGCCAGCAGATTGCCCCAGGCGGGAGTGGAAGAGACCCAGTACTTC
CDR3: CASRLPQAGVEETQYF

length: 15
D: NA
J: TRBJ2-2
V: TRBV20-1
size: NA
DNA: TGCAGTGCTGCTCATCCGGGTTGGGGGACCGGGGAGCTGTTTTTT
CDR3: CSAAHPGWGTGELFF

length: 13
D: NA
J: TRBJ2-2
V: TRBV29-1
size: NA
DNA: TGCAGCGTTGAGGATGGGAACACCGGGGAGCTGTTTTTT
CDR3: CSVEDGNTGELFF

length: 16
D: TRBD1
J: TRBJ2-5
V: TRBV11-2
size: few
DNA: TGTGCCAGCAGCTTAGGGGGACAGGGCTGGCAAGAGACCCAGTACTTC
CDR3: CASSLGGQGWQETQYF

length: 14
D: TRBD1
J: TRBJ2-3
V: TRBV3-1
size: NA
DNA: TGTGCCAGCAGTGGGACAGGGGTCCCCGATACGCAGTATTTT
CDR3: CASSGTGVPDTQYF

length: 15
D: NA
J: TRBJ2-2
V: TRBV12-3/TRBV12-4
size: NA
DNA: TGTGCCAGCAGTCGTGGCCGCCCTAACACCGGGGAGCTGTTTTTT
CDR3: CASSRGRPNTGELFF

length: 16
D: NA
J: TRBJ2-3
V: TRBV2
size: few
DNA: TGTGCCAGCCCCGAAAGTGGTGACCCTTCAGCAGATACGCAGTATTTT
CDR3: CASPESGDPSADTQYF

length: 15
D: NA
J: TRBJ2-2
V: TRBV5-1
size: few
DNA: TGCGCCAGCAGCGTAGGGGCCGCGAACACCGGGGAGCTGTTTTTT
CDR3: CASSVGAANTGELFF

length: 15
D: NA
J: TRBJ1-2
V: TRBV5-1
size: NA
DNA: TGCGCCAGCAACTACAAGGGAGGGACATCCTATGGCTACACCTTC
CDR3: CASNYKGGTSYGYTF

length: 16
D: NA
J: TRBJ2-3
V: TRBV3-1
size: few
DNA: TGTGCCAGCAGCCAAGATCGGAGACGGACCACAGATACGCAGTATTTT
CDR3: CASSQDRRRTTDTQYF